This T cell receptor beta chain came from a study of T cell repertoires in cytomegalovirus infection. At the level of the study: A matching HLA type, together with CMV infection, was signaled by public TCR beta signatures.

This CDR3 region has 16 residues. The J segment lost 1 base and the V segment lost 6 bases, leaving 9 bases of the junction unmatched. Germline assignment: CDR1 SGHAT and CDR2 FQNNGV. This clonotype came up a few times. Its matching antigen is unknown. TCRdb re-analysed the reads in MiXCR, keeping a single row per CDR3 protein. The sample includes about 440,000 distinct CDR3 sequences, approximately 30% seen only once; the top ten take about an eighth. Study conclusions and caveats: The response measured ex vivo was dominated by TCR beta clonotypes (HLA-C-restricted and CMV-specific). Totalled public TCR beta family frequency picked out people who carried CMV plus the relevant HLA.

Sequenced input: PBMCs. The sequence came from a human donor in good health (CMV status not recorded). Some clones in this sample may be carry-over from other donors' samples. This chain joins TRBV11-2 and TRBJ2-1, with TRBD2 identical over 7 bases. DNA of the CDR3: TGTGCCAGCAGAATAGGGAGGGGTCTTTCCTACAATGAGCAGTTCTTC. Its translation is CASRIGRGLSYNEQFF.